This T cell receptor beta chain was sequenced during a study of blood T cells in healthy people across ages. Study-level background: Template switching recovered approximately one barcoded beta molecule for every two T cells. Study-wide results and limits: Researchers said unsorted PBMCs prevented a conclusive naive versus antigen-experienced comparison. The study found more naive CD4+ cells and higher diversity in long-lived than aged donors.

The germline V gene has CDR1 MNHNS and CDR2 SASEGT. The CDR3 is made up of 16 amino acids. Trimming cost V 0 bases and J 4 bases; bases outside gene matches: 5. A remark on this clonotype: Its antigen is as yet unknown.

Then a second PCR, running about 7 to 11 cycles, was carried out with a sample-barcoded 5' primer and a J-beta primer mix. The template-switch adaptor was a 5' adaptor with 12 random nucleotides. It tagged each cDNA molecule. TCRdb re-analysed the 5' RACE reads in MiXCR, keeping a single row per CDR3 protein. This repertoire shows about 1.4 million distinct CDR3 sequences, around 59% found once; its top ten account for more than 6%. Sequenced input: blood. This TCR was recovered from a man aged 18 to 29 in good health. The chain employs TRBV6-1 and TRBJ1-2; 10 bases are shared with TRBD1. CDR3 coding DNA: TGTGCCAGCAGTGAAGCCCCGACAGGGGGCGGCTATGGCTACACCTTC. Protein product: CASSEAPTGGGYGYTF.